This record looks at one T cell receptor (beta chain) sequence and its context. The target antigen is unknown. The data were obtained in a study of CXCR3-negative and CXCR3-positive naive CD8 T cells. Study conclusions and caveats: More hydrophobic TRB CDR3s were found in CXCR3-positive naive cells than in CXCR3-negative naive cells. Fresh PBMCs went into most assays, and CXCR3 expression partly declined after cryopreservation.

The germline gives CDR1 MNHEY, CDR2 SVGEGT. The CDR3 extends over 14 amino acids. UMI-labeled 5' RACE TRB cDNA libraries were prepared from the cells. TCRdb reprocessed the 5' RACE reads; each CDR3 protein has one entry and no DNA is given. This table lists roughly 59,000 distinct CDR3 sequences. This TCR was recovered from a human donor in good health. Some clones in this sample may be carry-over from other donors' samples. The chain recombines TRBV6-2 or TRBV6-3 with TRBJ1-5. Sequenced input: naive CXCR3+ CD8+ T cells from blood. Subset denoted: CD45RO-CCR7+CD27+CD95- naive CD8+ T cells expressing CXCR3 (TNR3+). The CDR3 sequence: CASSAGLSNQPQHF.